This T cell receptor beta chain was identified during a study of cytomegalovirus exposure and HLA in healthy donors. Repertoires were generated with immunoSEQ multiplex PCR, while TCRdb's copy carries only in-frame clones and drops some. Here the sample spans 65,000 to 75,000 clones, roughly 95% being singletons. This CDR3 is 16 amino acids long. The ends were cut back, 7 bases at V and 2 bases at J, with 15 bases in the middle. Germline CDR1 is LNHDA and CDR2 is SQIVND (reference sequence). Points on this clone: What it binds is unknown.

Study conclusions and caveats: Confirmation was obtained in vitro that a few CMV-associated chains are specific for CMV antigens.

Sequenced material: PBMCs. The J gene is TRBJ2-6, the V gene TRBV19; TRBD1 might be the D (8 bases). This clonotype was obtained from a woman between 18 and 29 years old in good health and CMV-seropositive. CDR3 in amino acids: CASKIQGGAGANVLTF. The CDR3 DNA follows: TGTGCCAGTAAGATACAGGGGGGGGCTGGGGCCAACGTCCTGACTTTC.